The next 7 T cell receptor beta chains were all read from a single sample in a study of T-cell memory formation after mild COVID-19. TCRdb itself ran the 5' RACE reads through MiXCR, one entry per CDR3 protein. The sample yields a few hundred thousand distinct CDR3 sequences, 13% to 15% seen once. Specimen: PBMCs or a T cell subset sorted from them (not recorded which). All receptors come from a man younger than 35 who had mild COVID-19 (a few samples of this study predate the infection). Cell type and time point are not known.

This clonotype was found many times. The chain uses TRBV7-2 and TRBJ1-4, with D hard to call. Trimming took off 6 bases at V and 2 bases at J, with 10 bases between the two ends. CDR3 length: 14 residues. From germline, CDR1 is SGHTA and CDR2 FQGNSA. The CDR3 DNA sequence: TGTGCCAGCAGTTTGGGAGGGACTAATGAAAAACTGTTTTTT. This translates into CASSLGGTNEKLFF.

This clonotype was detected a few times. The gene calls are TRBV15 and TRBJ1-2, with 9 bases lining up with TRBD1. Per the germline V gene, CDR1 is LNHNV and CDR2 is YYDKDF (reference sequence). The CDR3 is made up of 17 amino acids. The ends lost 0 bases at V and 2 bases at J; junction bases unmatched: 7. The CDR3 sequence is CATSRDKAGQGNYGYTF. The CDR3 DNA reads TGTGCCACCAGCAGAGATAAAGCGGGACAGGGAAACTATGGCTACACCTTC.

The V and J genes are TRBV5-1 and TRBJ2-1; TRBD1 aligns across 10 bases. With V trimmed by 5 bases and J by 6 bases, 17 bases remained unmatched. CDR1 and CDR2 (germline): SGHRS, YFSETQ. The CDR3 sequence is 18 residues long. CDR3 bases: TGCGCCAGCAGGACCGGGACAGGGGTTCTCAGACGACTCAATGAGCAGTTCTTC. Protein product: CASRTGTGVLRRLNEQFF.

The table lists this clonotype with many counts. V usage is TRBV6-5 and J usage is TRBJ2-3, with TRBD1 identical over 8 bases. Germline assignment: CDR1 MNHEY and CDR2 SVGAGI. The CDR3 runs 16 residues. V was clipped by 4 bases and J by 4 bases; unmatched bases: 10. The CDR3 protein is CASSSQRGQGPDTQYF. The CDR3 nucleotides are TGTGCCAGCAGTTCCCAACGAGGACAGGGACCAGATACGCAGTATTTT.

The sample holds one count of this clonotype. The chain recombines TRBV29-1 with TRBJ1-2, with 8 bases identical to TRBD1. CDR1 and CDR2 from the germline V gene are SQVTM and ANQGSEA. Trimming cost V 3 bases and J 7 bases; bases outside gene matches: 4. The CDR3 runs to 12 residues. The CDR3 sequence is CSVDQGAGGYTF. CDR3 in DNA: TGCAGCGTTGACCAGGGGGCCGGTGGCTACACCTTC.

This clonotype showed up just a few times. The gene calls are TRBV2 and TRBJ2-2; 10 bases are shared with TRBD1. In germline, CDR1 is SNHLY, CDR2 FYNNEI. CDR3 size: 15 residues. The trim removed 7 bases at V and 7 bases at J, leaving 9 bases unmatched. The DNA for the CDR3 is TGTGCCAGCACCCGGGACAGGGGAGGTTACGGGGAGCTGTTTTTT. Its translation: CASTRDRGGYGELFF.

The CDR3 DNA reads TGCGCCAGCAGCTTGAGGTCAGACACTGAAGCTTTCTTT. This sequence encodes CASSLRSDTEAFF. The chain recombines TRBV5-1 with TRBJ1-1; D unclear. The germline CDR1 and CDR2 sequences are SGHRS and YFSETQ. The V end was cut by 1 base, the J end by 3 bases, with 7 bases between. This CDR3 has 13 residues.